The clone carrying this T cell receptor (beta chain) has ten or more counts. Its antigen remains unidentified. After removal of 4 bases from V and 6 bases from J, the junction contained 11 bases not matched to a gene. The germline CDR1 and CDR2 sequences are MNHEY and SVGEGT. This CDR3 is 16 amino acids long. From the RACE reads, TCRdb called clonotypes with MiXCR, one entry per CDR3 protein. Of 380,000 or so distinct CDR3 sequences listed, about 5% are singletons. These data are taken from a study of human T cells and chemical hapten exposure. General study points: No shift was seen in TCRs above 1 in 1000 frequency with DPC sensitization.

As to time point: pre-sensitization, week 0. Indicated treatment: therapeutic diphenylcyclopropenone sensitization with weekly scalp DPC. This sequence joins TRBV6-2 or TRBV6-3 and TRBJ1-5; 8 bases match TRBD1. The sequencing used whole blood, collected in connection with sensitization to the hapten diphenylcyclopropenone (DPC). The clonotype comes from a woman between 18 and 29 years old with alopecia areata. Some clones in this sample may be carry-over from other donors' samples. The CDR3 reads CASSSILRGLSQPQHF. The CDR3 DNA sequence: TGTGCCAGCAGTTCCATTCTCAGGGGGCTGAGTCAGCCCCAGCATTTT.